The 18 T cell receptor beta chains in this list originate from one sample, sequenced in a study of OX40 agonist ivuxolimab in advanced cancers. The method was immunoSEQ multiplex PCR; TCRdb's version includes in-frame clones alone and lacks a portion of them. There are tens of thousands of clones in the sample; over 90% occur only once, and around 6.7% lies in the top ten. The input for sequencing was CD4+ or CD8+ T cells sorted from blood, taken in a trial of the OX40 agonist ivuxolimab. Every receptor here comes from an adult with an advanced solid tumor such as melanoma, head and neck, liver or kidney cancer.

This clone has a single count. The chain combines TRBV29-1 with TRBJ2-7; possibly TRBD1 for D (7 bases). From germline, CDR1 is SQVTM and CDR2 ANQGSEA. The V end lost 0 bases, the J end lost 7 bases, and 13 bases lay between the germline ends. This CDR3 contains 13 residues. Here the CDR3 reads CSVEEEGAVEQYV. CDR3 nucleotide sequence: TGCAGCGTTGAAGAGGAGGGGGCAGTTGAGCAGTACGTC.

The chain recombines TRBV4-2 with TRBJ1-5, with TRBD1 matching 7 bases. The CDR3 is 18 residues long. V lost 3 bases to trimming and J lost 7 bases; unmatched junction nucleotides: 18. The germline CDR1 and CDR2 sequences are LGHNA and YNFKEQ. CDR3 in amino acids: CASSHRGRGQGVGQPQHF. The CDR3, as DNA: TGTGCCAGCAGCCATAGGGGACGAGGGCAGGGGGTAGGCCAGCCCCAGCATTTT.

The genes are TRBV5-1 and TRBJ1-5, with a weak D call TRBD1 (6 bases). The CDR3 totals 19 residues. The V and J ends lost 0 bases and 0 bases respectively, with 19 bases between them. CDR1 and CDR2 from the germline V gene are SGHRS and YFSETQ. The CDR3 nucleotides read TGCGCCAGCAGCTTGGGGGTCGCAGGGGAGTCCTCTAGCAATCAGCCCCAGCATTTT. It specifies CASSLGVAGESSSNQPQHF. Variable domain in full (rest from reference TRBV5-1 and TRBJ1-5): KAGVTQTPRYLIKTRGQQVTLSCSPISGHRSVSWYQQTPGQGLQFLFEYFSETQRNKGNFPGRFSGRQFSNSRSEMNVSTLELGDSALYLCASSLGVAGESSSNQPQHFGDGTRLSIL.

The chain is built from TRBV6-1 and TRBJ2-7, with a tentative D call TRBD2 (5 bases). There are 13 residues in the CDR3. The V end lost 4 bases, the J end lost 2 bases, and 9 bases lay between the germline ends. Germline CDR1 and CDR2: MNHNS and SASEGT. The CDR3 loop is CASSGGWPYEQYF. CDR3 sequence (DNA): TGTGCCAGCAGTGGAGGGTGGCCCTACGAGCAGTACTTC.

The chain has TRBV25-1 and TRBJ2-1; no reliable D call. The CDR3 contains 13 residues. Trimming took 3 bases from V and 4 from J, leaving 7 bases between them. Germline V gene sequence: CDR1 MGHDK, CDR2 SYGVNS. CDR3 bases: TGTGCCAGCAGTGATCCCGGGTACAATGAGCAGTTCTTC. Protein product: CASSDPGYNEQFF.

V gene TRBV7-9 combines with J gene TRBJ1-1; 9 nucleotides match TRBD1. The CDR3 is 16 residues long. From germline, CDR1 is SEHNR and CDR2 FQNEAQ (reference sequence). Trimming at V came to 5 bases and at J to 1 base, leaving 8 bases not matched to a gene. This chain's CDR3 is CASSHVGTGPNTEAFF. For the CDR3, the DNA is TGTGCCAGCAGCCACGTCGGGACAGGGCCGAACACTGAAGCTTTCTTT. The full variable domain, with the rest looked up from reference TRBV7-9 and TRBJ1-1, is DTGVSQNPRHKITKRGQNVTFRCDPISEHNRLYWYRQTLGQGPEFLTYFQNEAQLEKSRLLSDRFSAERPKGSFSTLEIQRTEQGDSAMYLCASSHVGTGPNTEAFFGQGTRLTVV.

This clone has just a few counts. The chain combines TRBV7-9 with TRBJ1-1; 7 bases align to TRBD1. Losses at the gene ends were 5 bases for V and 6 bases for J; bases not matched to a gene: 3. CDR3 length: 12 amino acids. The germline V gene encodes CDR1 SEHNR and CDR2 FQNEAQ (reference sequence). The CDR3 loop is CASSRDSPEAFF. The CDR3 nucleotides are TGTGCCAGCAGCCGGGACAGTCCTGAAGCTTTCTTT.

A single count supports this clone. The rearrangement uses TRBV7-9 and TRBJ2-2; D gene ambiguous. The CDR3 length is 11 residues. Between the trimmed V and J ends, which lost 8 bases and 10 bases, there was a span of 11 bases. Germline loops: CDR1 SEHNR, CDR2 FQNEAQ (reference sequence). The CDR3 nucleotides are TGTGCCAGCGTTGATTACGAGGAGCTGTTTTTT. This sequence encodes CASVDYEELFF.

The gene calls are TRBV4-1 and TRBJ1-4; the D gene is possibly TRBD1 (6 bases). The CDR3 contains 17 residues. Germline loops: CDR1 MGHRA, CDR2 YSYEKL. The germline V and J ends were trimmed by 1 base and 4 bases, with 16 bases remaining between them. DNA for the CDR3: TGCGCCAGCAGCCAAGTTCCGGACAGAGTTATTAATGAAAAACTGTTTTTT. It is translated as CASSQVPDRVINEKLFF.

V usage is TRBV6-1 and J usage is TRBJ2-1; D is unresolved. V gave up 4 bases and J gave up 5 bases, with 6 bases separating them. Germline V gives CDR1 MNHNS, CDR2 SASEGT. The CDR3 runs to 12 residues. The CDR3 DNA reads TGTGCCAGCAGTGGATATCACAATGAGCAGTTCTTC. Protein sequence: CASSGYHNEQFF.

This clone was counted a single time. This chain's CDR3 is CASSGRQVSGYNEQFF. In DNA, the CDR3 is TGTGCCAGCAGTGGTCGACAGGTATCAGGCTACAATGAGCAGTTCTTC. The rearrangement uses TRBV28 and TRBJ2-1; a weak D match, TRBD1 (6 bases). The CDR3 covers 16 residues. CDR1 and CDR2 (germline): MDHEN, SYDVKM. Trimming pared 5 bases from V and 3 bases from J, leaving 17 bases between. The full variable domain, in which reference TRBV28 and TRBJ2-1 provide the parts outside the CDR3, is DVKVTQSSRYLVKRTGEKVFLECVQDMDHENMFWYRQDPGLGLRLIYFSYDVKMKEKGDIPEGYSVSREKKERFSLILESASTNQTSMYLCASSGRQVSGYNEQFFGPGTRLTVL.

The chain employs TRBV2 and TRBJ1-3, with D unclear. Per the germline V gene, CDR1 is SNHLY and CDR2 is FYNNEI. The V end was cut by 3 bases, the J end by 8 bases, with 11 bases between. This CDR3 comprises 13 residues. CDR3 nucleotides: TGTGCCAGCAGTGATGGGAAACGGGACACCATATATTTT. Encoded protein: CASSDGKRDTIYF.

V gene TRBV10-2 combines with J gene TRBJ2-1, with 12 positions matching TRBD2. Germline V gene sequence: CDR1 WSHSY, CDR2 SAAADI. V lost 4 bases to trimming and J lost 5 bases; unmatched junction nucleotides: 3. The CDR3 has 15 residues. The DNA for the CDR3 is TGCGCCAGCAGTGCTAGCGGGGGGGACAACAATGAGCAGTTCTTC. This translates into CASSASGGDNNEQFF.

J is TRBJ1-6 and V is TRBV15, with D perhaps matching TRBD1 (5 bases). Germline V CDR1 and CDR2: LNHNV, YYDKDF (reference sequence). Trimming took 0 bases from V and 14 from J, leaving 17 bases between them. There are 15 residues in the CDR3. The CDR3 reads CATSREGAAAASLHF. The CDR3 DNA reads as TGTGCCACCAGCAGAGAAGGGGCAGCTGCAGCCTCCCTCCACTTT.

This sequence joins TRBV6-5 and TRBJ1-2, with D possibly matching TRBD1 (6 bases). V lost 0 bases, J lost 8 bases, and 10 bases lay in between. The CDR3 has 13 residues. Germline V gene lookup returns CDR1 MNHEY and CDR2 SVGAGI. CDR3 sequence: CASSYSGGPGYTF. CDR3 sequence (DNA): TGTGCCAGCAGTTACTCGGGGGGGCCCGGCTACACCTTC.

This clone was detected a few times. This rearrangement joins TRBV6-5 to TRBJ1-1; possibly TRBD1 for D (5 bases). Germline CDR1 and CDR2: MNHEY and SVGAGI. This CDR3 is built from 15 residues. Trimming removed 0 bases from V and 3 bases from J, with 11 bases in between. The CDR3 region is CASSYSIGADTEAFF. The CDR3 coding sequence is TGTGCCAGCAGTTACTCGATAGGGGCTGACACTGAAGCTTTCTTT.

This CDR3 is CASSWSTSENNEQFF. The CDR3 DNA follows: TGTGCCAGCAGTTGGTCCACCAGCGAGAACAATGAGCAGTTCTTC. The chain joins TRBV6-6 to TRBJ2-1; D gene unclear. The V and J ends lost 4 bases and 5 bases respectively, with 15 bases between them. The CDR3 is 15 amino acids. Germline lookup yields CDR1 MNHNY and CDR2 SVGAGI (reference sequence).

The chain recombines TRBV9 with TRBJ2-7; TRBD1 matches at 9 bases. V trimming: 4 bases; J trimming: 5 bases; junction bases outside the gene matches: 7. In germline, CDR1 is SGDLS, CDR2 YYNGEE. This CDR3 comprises 14 residues. The CDR3: CASSFRDRDHEQYF. The CDR3 DNA reads TGTGCCAGCAGCTTCCGGGACAGGGACCACGAGCAGTACTTC.